Shown below are 17 T cell receptor beta chains from a single sample sequenced in a study of shared clonotypes between healthy human individuals (dated by TCRdb to about 2020). The library was prepared using the immunoSEQ multiplex PCR assay. The source is immuneACCESS, and TCRdb retained only in-frame sequences with V and J called. Part of the clones is not carried over; for the studies checked, unresolved V genes explain less than half of this, and the remainder is unexplained. The sample yields roughly 1,600,000 clones; less than 99% were counted once. The top ten clones comprise 0.36% of the sample. The sequenced sample consisted of naive CD4+ T cells sorted from blood. Reading the label with the study, this specimen's cell subset or site is: CD45RA+ positively selected. The receptor set was obtained from a man younger than 40 in good health.

The chain employs TRBV5-4 and TRBJ2-1; possibly TRBD2 for D (6 bases). CDR3 size: 15 residues. CDR1 and CDR2 (germline): SGHNT, YYREEE (reference sequence). The germline V and J ends were trimmed by 1 base and 5 bases, with 13 bases remaining between them. CDR3 amino acids: CASSLRLEGDNEQFF. The CDR3 DNA is TGTGCCAGCAGCTTGCGACTAGAAGGCGACAATGAGCAGTTCTTC.

The rearrangement joins TRBV5-4 to TRBJ2-2, with D perhaps matching TRBD2 (6 bases). The CDR3 covers 16 residues. In germline, CDR1 is SGHNT, CDR2 YYREEE (reference sequence). The V and J ends lost 4 bases and 0 bases respectively, with 13 bases between them. The CDR3 region has the DNA TGTGCCAGCAGCCCCTGGGGCGGGACGAACACCGGGGAGCTGTTTTTT. Protein product: CASSPWGGTNTGELFF.

This clone appeared a single time. CDR3 coding DNA: TGTGCCAGCAGGGGGGACTTCGCCTACGAGCAGTACTTC. Encoded protein: CASRGDFAYEQYF. This chain joins TRBV6-4 and TRBJ2-7; possible D gene TRBD2, 6 bases. The V and J ends lost 6 bases and 2 bases respectively, with 11 bases between them. The germline CDR1 and CDR2 sequences are MRHNA and SNTAGT. The CDR3 has 13 residues.

A note on this clone: Other nucleotide sequences from this sample produce the same CDR3. The chain links TRBV19 to TRBJ2-7; D gene ambiguous. Trimming shortened V by 8 bases and J by 3 bases, and 8 bases separated the two germline ends. Per the germline V gene, CDR1 is LNHDA and CDR2 is SQIVND (reference sequence). The CDR3 is made up of 11 amino acids. In DNA, the CDR3 is TGTGCCAGTGGGCAGTTCTACGAGCAGTACTTC. This sequence encodes CASGQFYEQYF.

This chain joins TRBV5-1 and TRBJ1-1; 9 bases agree with TRBD1. This CDR3 comprises 14 residues. The germline V gene has CDR1 SGHRS and CDR2 YFSETQ. V dropped 3 bases and J dropped 5; count of bases not matched to a gene: 5. The CDR3 is CASSWGQGGTEAFF. The CDR3 nucleotides read TGCGCCAGCAGCTGGGGACAGGGTGGGACTGAAGCTTTCTTT.

The J gene is TRBJ1-2, the V gene TRBV6-6; D possibly corresponds to TRBD1 (6 bases). V lost 7 bases and J lost 7, with 25 bases in between. The CDR3 is 16 residues long. The V gene's germline CDR1 is MNHNY and CDR2 SVGAGI (reference sequence). CDR3 nucleotide sequence: TGTGCCAGCATTAGAGGCATGGGGGCTCCCTACCGTGGCTACACCTTC. As protein: CASIRGMGAPYRGYTF.

In this sample, this clone turned up once. The sample carries other DNA sequences with the same CDR3. The rearrangement links TRBV27 to TRBJ2-7, with 10 bases fitting TRBD1. The CDR3 length is 16 residues. Per the germline V gene, CDR1 is MNHEY and CDR2 is SMNVEV (reference sequence). The V gene end was trimmed by 0 bases and the J gene end by 1 base; junction bases not matched to a gene: 3. The CDR3 is CASSLSGTGASYEQYF. The CDR3 DNA reads as TGTGCCAGCAGTTTATCTGGGACAGGGGCTTCCTACGAGCAGTACTTC.

Here the CDR3 DNA reads TGTGCCAGCAGCCAGACAGGGGGCGGGAACATTCAGTACTTC. Amino acid sequence: CASSQTGGGNIQYF. The V and J genes are TRBV7-9 and TRBJ2-4; TRBD1 matches 10 bases. CDR3 size: 14 residues. J was trimmed by 7 bases and V by 5 bases; bases with no gene match: 5. Germline loops: CDR1 SEHNR, CDR2 FQNEAQ (reference sequence). The variable domain in full, completed from reference TRBV7-9 and TRBJ2-4, reads DTGVSQNPRHKITKRGQNVTFRCDPISEHNRLYWYRQTLGQGPEFLTYFQNEAQLEKSRLLSDRFSAERPKGSFSTLEIQRTEQGDSAMYLCASSQTGGGNIQYFGAGTRLSVL.

V gene TRBV5-5 combines with J gene TRBJ2-1; 14 bases fit TRBD2. With 4 bases clipped from V and 1 base from J, the junction kept 4 bases outside the gene matches. The CDR3 loop spans 17 amino acids. Germline CDR1 SGHKS, CDR2 YYEKEE (reference sequence). In DNA, the CDR3 is TGTGCCAGCAGCCTCGGACTAGCGGGAGGATCCTACAATGAGCAGTTCTTC. This translates into CASSLGLAGGSYNEQFF.

The V call is TRBV5-4, the J call TRBJ2-1, with D unclear. CDR3 length: 12 amino acids. The V end was cut by 10 bases, the J end by 5 bases, with 13 bases between. The germline gives CDR1 SGHNT, CDR2 YYREEE (reference sequence). CDR3 bases: TGTGCCCACTTCGGGCGGAACAATGAGCAGTTCTTC. Its protein is CAHFGRNNEQFF. Complete variable domain (other parts from reference TRBV5-4 and TRBJ2-1): ETGVTQSPTHLIKTRGQQVTLRCSSQSGHNTVSWYQQALGQGPQFIFQYYREEENGRGNFPPRFSGLQFPNYSSELNVNALELDDSALYLCAHFGRNNEQFFGPGTRLTVL.

This chain joins TRBV7-2 and TRBJ2-5; D not certain. The germline V and J ends were trimmed by 3 bases and 5 bases, with 10 bases remaining between them. Germline loops: CDR1 SGHTA, CDR2 FQGNSA. The CDR3 consists of 13 residues. The CDR3 DNA reads TGTGCCAGCAGCTTTCAGATTATTGAGACCCAGTACTTC. Protein product: CASSFQIIETQYF.

V gene TRBV6-1 combines with J gene TRBJ2-7; possible D gene TRBD1, 6 bases. V was shortened by 4 bases and J by 6 bases, with 16 bases between the two germline ends. The CDR3 is 14 residues long. Germline CDR1 and CDR2: MNHNS and SASEGT. The DNA of the CDR3 is TGTGCCAGCAGTGGGGTTTACAGGGTGTCCGAGCAGTACTTC. This gives the protein CASSGVYRVSEQYF.

This CDR3 is CASGGANSYNEQFF. In nucleotides, the CDR3 is TGTGCCAGCGGAGGAGCGAACTCCTACAATGAGCAGTTCTTC. The rearrangement joins TRBV6-1 to TRBJ2-1; possible D gene TRBD2, 5 bases. Germline V gives CDR1 MNHNS, CDR2 SASEGT. V lost 8 bases and J 0 bases, leaving 11 bases between the germline ends. CDR3 size: 14 residues.

This chain uses TRBV4-2 with TRBJ2-7; 13 bases are shared with TRBD2. The CDR3 spans 17 residues. V shed 5 bases and J 0 bases; nucleotides not matched to a gene: 7. CDR1 and CDR2 (germline): LGHNA, YNFKEQ. This CDR3 is CASSRRLAGGSSYEQYF. For the CDR3, the DNA is TGTGCCAGCAGCAGACGACTAGCGGGAGGATCCTCCTACGAGCAGTACTTC.

V is TRBV30 and J is TRBJ2-2, with unresolved D. This CDR3 contains 11 residues. CDR1 is GTSNPN and CDR2 is SVGIG in the germline V gene (reference sequence). Trimming took 3 bases from V and 6 from J, leaving 5 bases between them. The CDR3 is CAWRYAGELFF. CDR3 bases: TGTGCCTGGAGGTATGCCGGGGAGCTGTTTTTT.

The chain uses TRBV27 and TRBJ1-1; no definite D call. Germline lookup yields CDR1 MNHEY and CDR2 SMNVEV (reference sequence). This CDR3 region has 14 residues. The germline V and J ends were trimmed by 8 bases and 2 bases, with 15 bases remaining between them. Here the CDR3 reads CASAKSRDNTEAFF. The DNA for the CDR3 is TGTGCCAGCGCCAAATCCAGAGATAACACTGAAGCTTTCTTT.

J is TRBJ2-1 and V is TRBV7-9, with D uncertain. CDR3 length: 14 residues. The germline gives CDR1 SEHNR, CDR2 FQNEAQ (reference sequence). The V gene lost 6 bases and the J gene lost 4 bases, with 13 bases spanning the gap. In nucleotides, the CDR3 is TGTGCCAGCAGATTGGTAGGCGTATACAATGAGCAGTTCTTC. Residues: CASRLVGVYNEQFF.